This TCR beta chain stems from a study of blood T cell repertoires in COVID-19. The repertoire was sequenced with immunoSEQ multiplex PCR; TCRdb's copy has only in-frame clones and lacks some. The sample consists of 130,000 to 150,000 clones, around 81% of them appearing once. The CDR3 sequence is 18 residues long. CDR1 is MNHNY and CDR2 is SVGAGI in the germline V gene (reference sequence). V lost 5 bases, J lost 0 bases, and 8 bases stayed unmatched. This sequence was found in a human donor with acute or convalescent COVID-19. The donor label of this sample is uncertain. The source material was peripheral blood. V is TRBV6-6 and J is TRBJ2-6; 9 bases are shared with TRBD1. The CDR3 nucleotides are TGTGCCAGCAGTCCACCGGGACAGGGCGTCTCTGGGGCCAACGTCCTGACTTTC. It yields the protein CASSPPGQGVSGANVLTF.